Each of the 28 T cell receptor beta chains below was sequenced from the same sample in a study of blood T cell repertoires in COVID-19. The assay was immunoSEQ multiplex PCR, and TCRdb's table has in-frame clones only and misses some. The data contain tens of thousands of clones, around 86% of them singletons. The sample was peripheral blood. The receptors were gathered from a woman of 80 years or more with acute or convalescent COVID-19.

The chain carries TRBV28 and TRBJ1-1; a possible D gene is TRBD1 (6 bases). CDR1 MDHEN and CDR2 SYDVKM come from the germline V gene. Trimming stripped 2 bases from V and 1 base from J, with 11 bases between. The CDR3 loop spans 15 amino acids. In DNA form, the CDR3 reads TGTGCCAGCAGTTTAATAATGACAGGGAACACTGAAGCTTTCTTT. It yields the protein CASSLIMTGNTEAFF.

The rearrangement uses TRBV21-1 and TRBJ2-5; TRBD2, as called in the table, went unchecked against the DNA. TRBV21-1 is described as a pseudogene. This CDR3 is 9 amino acids long. CDR3 sequence: CAGEETQYF. The CDR3 DNA reads TGTGCGGGAGAAGAGACCCAGTACTTC.

The chain has TRBV29-1 and TRBJ1-2; unclear D gene. Germline values: CDR1 SQVTM, CDR2 ANQGSEA. The V and J ends lost 1 base and 1 base respectively, with 13 bases between them. CDR3 length equals 15 residues. The chain's CDR3 is CSVEVQHQFNYGYTF. CDR3 DNA sequence: TGCAGCGTTGAAGTGCAACACCAATTTAACTATGGCTACACCTTC.

The rearrangement links TRBV30 to TRBJ2-3, with D possibly TRBD1 on 5 matching bases. Deletions cut 3 bases from V and 1 base from J, with 11 bases between. Germline CDR1 and CDR2: GTSNPN and SVGIG (reference sequence). The CDR3 is made up of 14 amino acids. DNA for the CDR3: TGTGCCTGGAGGAAAGGGGTTGGCACAGATACGCAGTATTTT. This translates into CAWRKGVGTDTQYF.

The gene calls are TRBV7-2 and TRBJ1-1; 10 nucleotides match TRBD1. With 8 bases clipped from V and 11 bases from J, the junction kept 11 bases outside the gene matches. Germline V gene sequence: CDR1 SGHTA, CDR2 FQGNSA. The CDR3 contains 13 residues. The CDR3 loop reads CASLRDRGGSAFF. The DNA of the CDR3 is TGTGCCAGCCTCCGGGACAGGGGAGGATCGGCTTTCTTT.

V gene TRBV2 combines with J gene TRBJ2-3; 10 bases are a match to TRBD2. The germline V gene encodes CDR1 SNHLY and CDR2 FYNNEI. There are 15 residues in the CDR3. Losses at the gene ends were 10 bases for V and 1 base for J; bases not matched to a gene: 8. Here the CDR3 DNA reads TGTGCCACCTCAGCGGGGGGGGTAGGCACAGATACGCAGTATTTT. Its protein product is CATSAGGVGTDTQYF. The whole variable domain, filled in from reference TRBV2 and TRBJ2-3, reads EPEVTQTPSHQVTQMGQEVILRCVPISNHLYFYWYRQILGQKVEFLVSFYNNEISEKSEIFDDQFSVERPDGSNFTLKIRSTKLEDSAMYFCATSAGGVGTDTQYFGPGTRLTVL.

V gene TRBV30 combines with J gene TRBJ1-1; no clear D gene. The germline gives CDR1 GTSNPN, CDR2 SVGIG (reference sequence). The CDR3 runs to 13 residues. The V end was cut by 3 bases, the J end by 4 bases, with 12 bases between. The CDR3 loop is CAWSEARGTEAFF. The CDR3 DNA is TGTGCCTGGAGCGAGGCCCGGGGCACTGAAGCTTTCTTT.

This clone was picked up a small number of times. The genes are TRBV3-1 (or the pseudogene TRBV3-2) and TRBJ2-1; D might be TRBD1 (6 bases). Germline V CDR1 and CDR2: LGHDT, YNNKEL (reference sequence). The CDR3 has 15 amino acids. V was pared by 4 bases and J by 8 bases, with 18 bases between. CDR3 in amino acids: CASSLTPGAPDEQFF. CDR3 bases: TGTGCCAGCAGCCTGACTCCAGGGGCGCCGGATGAGCAGTTCTTC.

This clone is a singleton in its sample. This chain uses TRBV19 with TRBJ2-1, with TRBD2 matching 8 bases. Germline V CDR1 and CDR2: LNHDA, SQIVND (reference sequence). Losses at the gene ends were 8 bases for V and 2 bases for J; bases not matched to a gene: 8. CDR3 length equals 15 residues. The CDR3 here is CASAGGGPPYNEQFF. The CDR3 bases are TGTGCCAGTGCCGGCGGGGGGCCGCCCTACAATGAGCAGTTCTTC.

The chain is built from TRBV27 and TRBJ1-2; possible D gene TRBD1, 6 bases. The germline V gene has CDR1 MNHEY and CDR2 SMNVEV (reference sequence). The length of the CDR3 is 15 residues. V was pared by 6 bases and J by 0 bases, with 14 bases between. As DNA, the CDR3 is TGTGCCAGCAGCTATACAGGGATTTCTAACTATGGCTACACCTTC. It encodes CASSYTGISNYGYTF.

V is TRBV9 and J is TRBJ2-2; 10 nucleotides line up with TRBD2. Germline V gives CDR1 SGDLS, CDR2 YYNGEE. The trim removed 4 bases at V and 3 bases at J, leaving 9 bases unmatched. The CDR3 runs 17 residues. CDR3 sequence: CASSSRQRGGYTGELFF. Written as DNA, the CDR3 is TGTGCCAGCAGCTCCCGCCAGCGGGGGGGTTACACCGGGGAGCTGTTTTTT.

The V gene is TRBV28, the J gene TRBJ2-7; no clear D. The CDR3 loop spans 15 amino acids. V gave up 2 bases and J gave up 4 bases, with 15 bases separating them. Germline CDR1 reads MDHEN; CDR2 reads SYDVKM. In DNA form, the CDR3 reads TGTGCCAGCAGTTTAATCTCGGGTCTTAGATACGAGCAGTACTTC. Translation: CASSLISGLRYEQYF.

V is TRBV4-2 and J is TRBJ1-2; D is ambiguous. Between the trimmed V and J ends, which lost 4 bases and 5 bases, there was a span of 11 bases. Germline V gene data show CDR1 as LGHNA and CDR2 as YNFKEQ. The CDR3 length is 13 residues. The CDR3 loop is CASSRGEIYGYTF. Written as DNA, the CDR3 is TGTGCCAGCAGCCGCGGGGAGATTTATGGCTACACCTTC.

V gene TRBV18 combines with J gene TRBJ1-2; D perhaps matches TRBD1 (6 bases). Trimming removed 3 bases at V and 4 bases at J, with 12 bases between. The germline CDR1 and CDR2 sequences are KGHSH and LQKENI. The CDR3 covers 14 residues. This chain's CDR3 is CASSPGDKSYGYTF. The DNA of the CDR3 is TGTGCCAGCTCACCTGGGGACAAGAGCTATGGCTACACCTTC.

V gene TRBV3-1 (or the pseudogene TRBV3-2) combines with J gene TRBJ1-3, with 7 bases matching TRBD1. The CDR3 totals 16 residues. V lost 5 bases to trimming and J lost 0 bases; unmatched junction nucleotides: 7. Germline assignment: CDR1 LGHDT and CDR2 YNNKEL (reference sequence). As DNA, the CDR3 is TGTGCCAGCAGCACCGCCGACAGGGACTCTGGAAACACCATATATTTT. It codes for CASSTADRDSGNTIYF.

V is TRBV7-6 and J is TRBJ2-1, with TRBD1 identical over 7 bases. The CDR3 has 14 residues. Germline V gene lookup returns CDR1 SGHVS and CDR2 FNYEAQ. The trim removed 0 bases at V and 7 bases at J, leaving 3 bases unmatched. The CDR3 sequence: CASSLAVQGNEQFF. Written as DNA, the CDR3 is TGTGCCAGCAGCTTAGCCGTACAGGGGAATGAGCAGTTCTTC.

V usage is TRBV7-2 and J usage is TRBJ2-3; 10 bases line up with TRBD1. Looked up from germline, CDR1 is SGHTA and CDR2 is FQGNSA. The ends lost 3 bases at V and 3 bases at J; junction bases unmatched: 3. The CDR3 is 15 residues long. The DNA for the CDR3 is TGTGCCAGCAGCTTGGGGACAGGGGTTACAGATACGCAGTATTTT. Protein product: CASSLGTGVTDTQYF. Together with reference TRBV7-2 and TRBJ2-3, the CDR3 gives the full variable domain: GAGVSQSPSNKVTEKGKDVELRCDPISGHTALYWYRQSLGQGLEFLIYFQGNSAPDKSGLPSDRFSAERTGGSVSTLTIQRTQQEDSAVYLCASSLGTGVTDTQYFGPGTRLTVL.

This clone was seen a few times. The chain uses TRBV7-2 and TRBJ1-5; D perhaps matches TRBD1 (6 bases). Trimming removed 5 bases from V and 6 bases from J, with 11 bases in between. The CDR3 is 13 residues long. Germline V lookup: CDR1 SGHTA, CDR2 FQGNSA. The CDR3 here is CASSNDRTQPQHF. The CDR3 coding sequence is TGTGCCAGCAGCAATGACAGGACTCAGCCCCAGCATTTT.

The chain links TRBV18 to TRBJ2-1; D unclear. CDR1 and CDR2 (germline): KGHSH, LQKENI. The CDR3 length is 15 residues. Trimming left V 2 bases short and J 0 bases short, with 8 bases between. CDR3 loop: CASSPEQSSYNEQFF. The CDR3 bases are TGTGCCAGCTCACCAGAACAGAGCTCCTACAATGAGCAGTTCTTC.

The V and J genes are TRBV27 and TRBJ2-3; D might be TRBD1 (5 bases). The V and J ends lost 3 bases and 2 bases respectively, with 12 bases between them. Per germline, CDR1 MNHEY and CDR2 SMNVEV (reference sequence). The CDR3 is 15 amino acids. This CDR3 is CASSFIGHFTDTQYF. The CDR3 bases are TGTGCCAGCAGTTTCATAGGACATTTCACAGATACGCAGTATTTT.

This chain links TRBV5-6 with TRBJ2-7; tentatively, D is TRBD1 (6 bases). From germline, CDR1 is SGHDT and CDR2 YYEEEE. The germline V and J ends were trimmed by 4 bases and 2 bases, with 16 bases remaining between them. The CDR3 is made up of 15 amino acids. This CDR3 is CASSPRDTLTYEQYF. The DNA for the CDR3 is TGTGCCAGCAGCCCCCGGGACACCCTTACCTACGAGCAGTACTTC.

Only a few counts were recorded for this clone. The chain couples TRBV28 to TRBJ2-7; a weak D match, TRBD2 (5 bases). Germline assignment: CDR1 MDHEN and CDR2 SYDVKM. V lost 10 bases and J lost 2, with 12 bases in between. This CDR3 contains 12 residues. CDR3 sequence (DNA): TGTGCCACCAGAGCGGAGACCTACGAGCAGTACTTC. Encoded protein: CATRAETYEQYF.

V is TRBV4-3 and J is TRBJ1-2, with D uncertain. V gave up 1 base and J gave up 3 bases, with 15 bases separating them. CDR1 and CDR2 (germline): LGHNA, YSLEER. The length of the CDR3 is 16 residues. The CDR3, as DNA: TGCGCCAGCAGCCAAGCGGTTATTTCGGGGTACTATGGCTACACCTTC. This gives the protein CASSQAVISGYYGYTF.

The CDR3 DNA follows: TGTGCCAGCAGCCCCCGCGGTGGCTCGGGGGAGACCCAGTACTTC. Amino acid sequence: CASSPRGGSGETQYF. The chain is built from TRBV3-1 (or the pseudogene TRBV3-2) and TRBJ2-5; a weak D match, TRBD2 (5 bases). This CDR3 has 15 amino acids. The V end lost 4 bases, the J end lost 5 bases, and 17 bases lay between the germline ends. Per germline, CDR1 LGHDT and CDR2 YNNKEL (reference sequence).

The genes are TRBV19 and TRBJ2-3; TRBD2 matches at 10 bases. CDR1 is LNHDA, CDR2 SQIVND, per germline (reference sequence). This CDR3 comprises 15 residues. J was trimmed by 6 bases and V by 7 bases; bases with no gene match: 10. CDR3 sequence reads: CASTSGGLGMDTQYF. The CDR3 bases are TGTGCCAGTACTAGCGGGGGTCTGGGGATGGATACGCAGTATTTT.

CDR3 nucleotide sequence: TGTGCCAGCAGCTTAGAGGGGACTAGCGGGGGCCGGGGCCATGAGCAGTTCTTC. It specifies CASSLEGTSGGRGHEQFF. The J gene is TRBJ2-1, the V gene TRBV11-3, with TRBD2 identical over 14 bases. The CDR3 sequence is 18 residues long. Germline V lookup: CDR1 SGHNT, CDR2 YENEEA. Unmatched junction bases numbered 9, after V lost 0 bases and J lost 8 bases.

The V gene is TRBV19, the J gene TRBJ2-1, with TRBD2 as a possible D gene (5 bases). In germline, CDR1 is LNHDA, CDR2 SQIVND (reference sequence). The CDR3 length is 14 residues. V lost 7 bases and J lost 8, with 18 bases in between. The chain's CDR3 is CASNIGLADDEQFF. The DNA of the CDR3 is TGTGCCAGTAACATAGGGCTAGCCGACGATGAGCAGTTCTTC.

This sequence joins TRBV5-4 and TRBJ2-3; TRBD1 matches 7 bases. The CDR3 sequence is 16 residues long. V trimming: 0 bases; J trimming: 2 bases; junction bases outside the gene matches: 6. Germline loops: CDR1 SGHNT, CDR2 YYREEE (reference sequence). CDR3 amino acids: CASSLGGGALTDTQYF. The CDR3 nucleotides read TGTGCCAGCAGCTTGGGAGGGGGCGCCCTCACAGATACGCAGTATTTT. Looking up the rest from reference TRBV5-4 and TRBJ2-3 gives the full variable domain: ETGVTQSPTHLIKTRGQQVTLRCSSQSGHNTVSWYQQALGQGPQFIFQYYREEENGRGNFPPRFSGLQFPNYSSELNVNALELDDSALYLCASSLGGGALTDTQYFGPGTRLTVL.